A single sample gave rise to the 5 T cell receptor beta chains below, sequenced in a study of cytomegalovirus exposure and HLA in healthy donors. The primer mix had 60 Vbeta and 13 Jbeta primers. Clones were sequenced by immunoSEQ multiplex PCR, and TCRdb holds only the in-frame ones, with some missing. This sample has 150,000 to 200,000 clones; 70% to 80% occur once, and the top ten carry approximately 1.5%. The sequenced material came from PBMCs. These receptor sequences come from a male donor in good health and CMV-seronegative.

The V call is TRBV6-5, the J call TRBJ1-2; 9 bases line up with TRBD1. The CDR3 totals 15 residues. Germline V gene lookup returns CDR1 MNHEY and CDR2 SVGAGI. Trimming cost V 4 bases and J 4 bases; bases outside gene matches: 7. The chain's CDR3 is CASSLGQGGIYGYTF. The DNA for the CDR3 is TGTGCCAGCAGTTTGGGACAGGGAGGGATCTATGGCTACACCTTC.

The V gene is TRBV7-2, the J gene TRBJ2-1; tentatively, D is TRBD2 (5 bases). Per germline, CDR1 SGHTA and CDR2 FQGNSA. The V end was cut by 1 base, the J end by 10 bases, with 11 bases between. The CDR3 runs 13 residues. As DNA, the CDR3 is TGTGCCAGCAGCTTAGGGGTCGGCGGGGAGCAGTTCTTC. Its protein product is CASSLGVGGEQFF.

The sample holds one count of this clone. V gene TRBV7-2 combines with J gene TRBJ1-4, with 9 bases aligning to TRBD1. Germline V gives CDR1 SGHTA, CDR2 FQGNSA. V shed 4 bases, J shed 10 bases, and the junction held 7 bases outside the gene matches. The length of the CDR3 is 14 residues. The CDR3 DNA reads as TGTGCCAGCAGCTCTGACAGGGGGTTTGGAAAACTGTTTTTT. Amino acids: CASSSDRGFGKLFF.

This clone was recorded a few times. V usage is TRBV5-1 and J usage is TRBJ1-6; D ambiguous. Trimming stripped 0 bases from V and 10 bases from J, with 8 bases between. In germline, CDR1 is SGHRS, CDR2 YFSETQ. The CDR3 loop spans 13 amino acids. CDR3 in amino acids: CASSLGRVSPLHF. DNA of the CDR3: TGCGCCAGCAGCTTGGGGAGGGTGTCACCCCTCCACTTT.

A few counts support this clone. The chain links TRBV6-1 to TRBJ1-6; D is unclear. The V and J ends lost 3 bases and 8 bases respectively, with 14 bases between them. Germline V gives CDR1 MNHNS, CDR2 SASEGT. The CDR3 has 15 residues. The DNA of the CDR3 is TGTGCCAGCAGTGAGGCAGGCGAGCATTATTCACCCCTCCACTTT. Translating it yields CASSEAGEHYSPLHF.